This T cell receptor (beta chain) was found in a study of beta chain features in type 1 diabetes. Study observations and caveats: For Type 1 diabetes patients, all four CD4+ subsets carried TCRB CDR3s that were moderately but significantly shorter. When VDJ junctions were examined, type 1 diabetes patients showed fewer insertions and more deletions. Among patients, naive, central memory and Treg TCRB repertoires appeared more similar than among healthy donors. Possible PCR preference for shorter templates applied equally to patients and controls.

Germline V CDR1 and CDR2: SGHNT, YYREEE (reference sequence). V dropped 4 bases and J dropped 7; count of bases not matched to a gene: 13. This CDR3 is 16 amino acids long. Isolated RNA was reverse transcribed in full, so expressed TCRB transcripts were sequenced. Repertoires were generated with immunoSEQ multiplex PCR, while TCRdb's copy carries only in-frame clones and drops some. The sample contains 640,000 or so clones, around 15% of which appear only once. Comment on this clone: Antigen specificity is unknown.

This sequence joins TRBV5-4 and TRBJ1-5; 8 bases align to TRBD1. Sequenced sample: naive CD4+ T cells from blood. The origin of this receptor is a man younger than 35 with type 1 diabetes. CDR3 coding DNA: TGTGCCAGCAGCGAGGGGACAGGCCTTGTTCAACAGCCCCAGCATTTT. It specifies CASSEGTGLVQQPQHF.